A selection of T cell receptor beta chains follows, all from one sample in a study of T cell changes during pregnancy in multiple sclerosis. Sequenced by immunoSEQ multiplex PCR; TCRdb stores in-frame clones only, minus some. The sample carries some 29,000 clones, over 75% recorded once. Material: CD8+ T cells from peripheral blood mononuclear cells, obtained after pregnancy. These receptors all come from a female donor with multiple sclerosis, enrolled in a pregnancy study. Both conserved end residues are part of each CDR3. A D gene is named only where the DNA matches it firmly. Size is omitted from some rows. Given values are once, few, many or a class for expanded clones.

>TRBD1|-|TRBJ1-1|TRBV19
TGTGCCAGTATAGACAGGGACCCGATCCAACTACCTTGGAACACTGAAGCTTTCTTT
CASIDRDPIQLPWNTEAFF
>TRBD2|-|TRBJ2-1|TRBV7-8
TGTGCCAGCAGCCATCGGTTAGCGGGAAGATACAATGAGCAGTTCTTC
CASSHRLAGRYNEQFF
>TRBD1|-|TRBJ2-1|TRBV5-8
TGTGCCAGCAGCGGACAGGGCGGGCCCCCCAGTGGGTGGTTCTTC
CASSGQGGPPSGWFF
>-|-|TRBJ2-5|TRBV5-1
TGCGCCAGCAGCTCAGTCCGGGACAACCAAGAGACCCAGTACTTC
CASSSVRDNQETQYF
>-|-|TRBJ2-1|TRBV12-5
TGTGCTAGTGGTTTGCTGCGGGGCCACAATGAGCAGTTCTTC
CASGLLRGHNEQFF
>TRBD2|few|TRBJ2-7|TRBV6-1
TGTGCCAGCAGTGAACTAGCGGGAGCAGATGAGCAGTACTTC
CASSELAGADEQYF
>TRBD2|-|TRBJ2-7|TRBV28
TGTGCCAGCAGTTTCGGCCTAGCGGGAGCCTACGAGCAGTACTTC
CASSFGLAGAYEQYF
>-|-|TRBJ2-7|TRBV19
TGTGCCAGTAGTATCACGGGAACCTCCTACGAGCAGTACTTC
CASSITGTSYEQYF
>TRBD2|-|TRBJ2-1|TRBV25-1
TGTGCCAGCAGTGAACTAGCGGATTACAATGAGCAGTTCTTC
CASSELADYNEQFF
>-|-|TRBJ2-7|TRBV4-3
TGCGCCAGCAGCCAAGACCGGGTCTACGAGCAGTACTTC
CASSQDRVYEQYF
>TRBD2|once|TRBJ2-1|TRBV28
TGTGCCAGCAAAAATAGCGGGAGTATATCCTACAATGAGCAGTTCTTC
CASKNSGSISYNEQFF
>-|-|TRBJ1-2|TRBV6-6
TGTGCCAGTGTACCACTGGACACCTCTTCCGGCTACACCTTC
CASVPLDTSSGYTF
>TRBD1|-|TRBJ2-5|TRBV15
TGTGCCACCAGCGCAGACAGGGACGCTCGGGAGACCCAGTACTTC
CATSADRDARETQYF
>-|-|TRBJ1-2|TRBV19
TGTGCCAGTAGGGAGGGCCTTAACTATGGCTACACCTTC
CASREGLNYGYTF
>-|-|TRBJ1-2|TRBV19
TGTGCCAGTGATTCCGCAGGCTCCTATGGCTACACCTTC
CASDSAGSYGYTF
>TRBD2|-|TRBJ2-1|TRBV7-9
TGTGCCAGCAGCCTGAGCGGGGTTAATGAGCAGTTCTTC
CASSLSGVNEQFF
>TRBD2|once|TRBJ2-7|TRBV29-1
TGCAGCGTTGTTTCCCCTAGCGGGATTTACGAGCAGTACTTC
CSVVSPSGIYEQYF
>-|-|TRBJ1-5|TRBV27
TGTGCCAGCAGTCCGATTACAGGGTATAGCAATCAGCCCCAGCATTTT
CASSPITGYSNQPQHF
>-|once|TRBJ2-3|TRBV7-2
TGTGCCAGCACCGTTTCAGGGGATACGCAGTATTTT
CASTVSGDTQYF
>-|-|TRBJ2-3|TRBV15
TGTGCCACCAGCAGAGATCTTTTTCTCGAGGGACTCAAGACGAGCACAGATACGCAGTATTTT
CATSRDLFLEGLKTSTDTQYF
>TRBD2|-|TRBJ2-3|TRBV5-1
TGCGCCAGCAGCTTAATAGCGGGAGGAAGGGATACGCAGTATTTT
CASSLIAGGRDTQYF
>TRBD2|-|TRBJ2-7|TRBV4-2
TGTGCCAGCAGCCTCGGGACTACAGCCCCCTACGAGCAGTACTTC
CASSLGTTAPYEQYF
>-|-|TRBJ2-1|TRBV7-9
TGTGCCGATAGCGAGAATGAGCAGTTCTTC
CADSENEQFF
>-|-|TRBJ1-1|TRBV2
TGTGCCAGCAGTGAACGTGGACATTTTATGAACACTGAAGCTTTCTTT
CASSERGHFMNTEAFF
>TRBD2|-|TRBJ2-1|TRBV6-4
TGTGCCAGCAGTCAACTAGCGGGAGCTGACTACAATGAGCAGTTCTTC
CASSQLAGADYNEQFF
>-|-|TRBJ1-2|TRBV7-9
TGTGCCAGCAGCTTGAGAGGGCCAGAGGGCTACACCTTC
CASSLRGPEGYTF
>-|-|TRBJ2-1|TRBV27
TGTGCCAGCAGTTTAGGTAGTCCCACCTACAATGAGCAGTTCTTC
CASSLGSPTYNEQFF
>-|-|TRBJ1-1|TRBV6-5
TGTGCCAGCAGTTCCGATGACGGTGGAGGGTTGGGTGAAGCTTTCTTT
CASSSDDGGGLGEAFF
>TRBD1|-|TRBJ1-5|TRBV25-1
TGTGCCAGCAGCCCCACAGGGGGTAATCAGCCCCAGCATTTT
CASSPTGGNQPQHF
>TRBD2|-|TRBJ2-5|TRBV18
TGTGCCAGCTCACGAGGGACTAGCTCCGGCGAGGACTTC
CASSRGTSSGEDF
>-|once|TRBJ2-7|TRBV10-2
TGCGCCAGCTTAGGCGGGCGTACCTACGAGCAGTACTTC
CASLGGRTYEQYF
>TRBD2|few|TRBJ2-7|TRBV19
TGTGCCAGTAGTATAACGGGAGGCCAAATCTACGAGCAGTACTTC
CASSITGGQIYEQYF
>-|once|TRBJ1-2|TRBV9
TGTGCCAGCAGCGTAGAGGGGCCCTTAGAGGATGGCTACACCTTC
CASSVEGPLEDGYTF
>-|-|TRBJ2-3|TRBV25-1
TGTGCCAGCAGTGACCCAAGGGAGCTTTCTTCGCAGTATTTT
CASSDPRELSSQYF
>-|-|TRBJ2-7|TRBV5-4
TGTGCCAGCAGCCCTACGGGGAACTCCTACGAGCAGTACTTC
CASSPTGNSYEQYF
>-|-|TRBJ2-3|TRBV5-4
TGTGCCAGCAGCTTCGGAGATACGCAGTATTTT
CASSFGDTQYF
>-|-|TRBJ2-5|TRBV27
TGTGCCAGCAGGGCTGGCTTGGAGACCCAGTACTTC
CASRAGLETQYF
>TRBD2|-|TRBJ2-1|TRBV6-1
TGTGCCAGCAGTGGACTAGCCAATGAGCAGTTCTTC
CASSGLANEQFF
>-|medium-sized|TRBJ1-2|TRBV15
TGTGCCACCAGCAGAGATACGGGAGGAATTGGCTACACCTTC
CATSRDTGGIGYTF
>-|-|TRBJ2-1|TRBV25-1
TGTGCCAGCAGTGATCTCGGGAATGAGCAGTTCTTC
CASSDLGNEQFF
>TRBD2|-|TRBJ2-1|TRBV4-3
TGCGCCAGCAGCCAAGAGGGACTAGCGGGAGGGCCACGAGAGCAGTTCTTC
CASSQEGLAGGPREQFF
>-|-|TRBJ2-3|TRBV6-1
TGTGCCAGCAGTGTAGACCGGCGGCCAGATACGCAGTATTTT
CASSVDRRPDTQYF
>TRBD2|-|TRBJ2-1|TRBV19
TGTGCCAGTAGAAAAACCGGGACTATAGACAATGAGCAGTTCTTC
CASRKTGTIDNEQFF
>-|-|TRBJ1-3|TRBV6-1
TGTGCCAGCAGTGGTGGCGAGGACTCTGGAAACACCATATATTTT
CASSGGEDSGNTIYF
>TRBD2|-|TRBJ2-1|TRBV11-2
TGTGCCAGCAGCTTAGGCGGGAGGGCCGGGAATGAGCAGTTCTTC
CASSLGGRAGNEQFF